These T cell receptor beta chains were read from a single sample in a study of T cell responses to AZD1222 COVID-19 vaccine. Here immunoSEQ multiplex PCR was the method, and the copy in TCRdb shows in-frame clones only, minus some. Of about 130,000 clones detected, approximately 94% appear once; the ten largest clones hold 6.6%. The material sequenced was peripheral blood, taken on day 0 of AZD1222 vaccination. Receptor source: an adult in good health. CDR3s include the opening cysteine and the closing phenylalanine or tryptophan. Each record gives: CDR3 protein, D gene, V gene, J gene. D genes are given only for firm matches.

CDR3 protein: CATQTRTLGTGELFF
D gene: -
V gene: TRBV24-1
J gene: TRBJ2-2

CDR3 protein: CASSLGGGANNYGYTF
D gene: -
V gene: TRBV5-1
J gene: TRBJ1-2

CDR3 protein: CACSDPEAFF
D gene: -
V gene: TRBV30
J gene: TRBJ1-1

CDR3 protein: CAWSTTSGGANYEQYF
D gene: -
V gene: TRBV30
J gene: TRBJ2-7

CDR3 protein: CASSQQERGVVTGRARGYTF
D gene: -
V gene: TRBV6-6
J gene: TRBJ1-2

CDR3 protein: CASSFTGFRGYTF
D gene: -
V gene: TRBV28
J gene: TRBJ1-2

CDR3 protein: CAWSPLWGAEGYTF
D gene: -
V gene: TRBV30
J gene: TRBJ1-2

CDR3 protein: CASSQGQGSYEQYF
D gene: TRBD1
V gene: TRBV4-3
J gene: TRBJ2-7

CDR3 protein: CAWSVTGSGGYTF
D gene: -
V gene: TRBV30
J gene: TRBJ1-2

CDR3 protein: CASSLNAGLASEQYF
D gene: -
V gene: TRBV27
J gene: TRBJ2-7

CDR3 protein: CASSPDSIYTDTQYF
D gene: -
V gene: TRBV5-4
J gene: TRBJ2-3

CDR3 protein: CASSLEAGTGANYGYTF
D gene: -
V gene: TRBV5-1
J gene: TRBJ1-2